Each of the 27 T cell receptor beta chains below was sequenced from the same sample in a study of T cells after somatic rescue of genetic block. The repertoire was sequenced with immunoSEQ multiplex PCR; TCRdb's copy has only in-frame clones and lacks some. The sample shows some 90,000 clones, around 90% of them seen only once. The material sequenced was peripheral blood mononuclear cells (PBMCs). The receptors here all came from a woman younger than 35.

The DNA of the CDR3 is TGTGCCAGTAGTATTCTCGGGACTAGCGGGAGGGCTGGCGAGCAGTACTTC. Translation: CASSILGTSGRAGEQYF. V usage is TRBV19 and J usage is TRBJ2-7; TRBD2 matches 16 bases. Per germline, CDR1 LNHDA and CDR2 SQIVND (reference sequence). There are 17 residues in the CDR3. V shed 3 bases and J 6 bases; nucleotides not matched to a gene: 8.

The chain couples TRBV11-3 to TRBJ2-2; D tentatively reads TRBD1 or TRBD2 (5 bases each). Germline V lookup: CDR1 SGHNT, CDR2 YENEEA. Trimming took 5 bases from V and 1 from J, leaving 14 bases between them. The CDR3 extends over 16 amino acids. The CDR3 sequence: CASSRPSQGNTGELFF. CDR3 in DNA: TGTGCCAGCAGCCGCCCTAGCCAGGGGAACACCGGGGAGCTGTTTTTT.

J is TRBJ2-2 and V is TRBV11-1; no clear D. V lost 6 bases to trimming and J lost 2 bases, with 7 bases between them. Germline CDR1 SGHAT, CDR2 FQDESV (reference sequence). The CDR3 length is 13 residues. In DNA, the CDR3 is TGTGCCAGCAGTTACGTAAACACCGGGGAGCTGTTTTTT. This translates into CASSYVNTGELFF.

J is TRBJ2-2 and V is TRBV28, with 9 bases fitting TRBD1. The germline V gene has CDR1 MDHEN and CDR2 SYDVKM. This CDR3 has 14 residues. With 7 bases clipped from V and 5 bases from J, the junction kept 5 bases outside the gene matches. CDR3 loop: CASTRTGDTGELFF. In DNA, the CDR3 is TGTGCCAGCACCCGGACAGGGGATACCGGGGAGCTGTTTTTT.

The gene calls are TRBV9 and TRBJ2-1, with a possible D match to TRBD2 (6 bases). The CDR3 length is 17 residues. The germline V gene has CDR1 SGDLS and CDR2 YYNGEE. Trimming shortened V by 3 bases and J by 5 bases, and 21 bases separated the two germline ends. The CDR3 loop reads CASSEVPRGGHNNEQFF. In DNA, the CDR3 is TGTGCCAGCAGCGAGGTCCCACGGGGAGGTCATAACAATGAGCAGTTCTTC.

Here the CDR3 DNA reads TGTGCCAGCAGTGTTCGGGGGCCGTCCTACGAGCAGTACTTC. Residues: CASSVRGPSYEQYF. The V call is TRBV6-1, the J call TRBJ2-7; either TRBD1 or TRBD2 may supply D (6 bases each). Trimming removed 4 bases from V and 1 base from J, with 11 bases in between. The CDR3 contains 14 residues. Per the germline V gene, CDR1 is MNHNS and CDR2 is SASEGT.

V usage is TRBV9 and J usage is TRBJ1-3; 7 positions agree with TRBD1. V lost 2 bases and J lost 1; bases outside the gene matches: 6. The CDR3 runs to 16 residues. Per the germline V gene, CDR1 is SGDLS and CDR2 is YYNGEE. CDR3 in amino acids: CASSVTGTVSGNTIYF. CDR3 in DNA: TGTGCCAGCAGCGTGACAGGGACTGTTTCTGGAAACACCATATATTTT.

The chain is built from TRBV7-9 and TRBJ2-7; the match to TRBD2 covers 10 bases. The CDR3 is made up of 17 amino acids. Germline V gives CDR1 SEHNR, CDR2 FQNEAQ (reference sequence). Unmatched junction bases numbered 12, after V lost 4 bases and J lost 3 bases. The chain's CDR3 is CASSSQARLAGSYEQYF. The CDR3 bases are TGTGCCAGCAGCTCCCAGGCCCGACTAGCGGGTAGCTACGAGCAGTACTTC.

This chain connects TRBV15 to TRBJ2-5, with D possibly matching TRBD2 (6 bases). The CDR3 has 15 amino acids. V gave up 0 bases and J gave up 4 bases, with 12 bases separating them. CDR1 LNHNV and CDR2 YYDKDF come from the germline V gene (reference sequence). CDR3 region: CATSREGDGGETQYF. In DNA, the CDR3 is TGTGCCACCAGCAGAGAAGGAGACGGGGGAGAGACCCAGTACTTC.

The gene calls are TRBV30 and TRBJ1-1; D gene unclear. CDR1 is GTSNPN and CDR2 is SVGIG in the germline V gene (reference sequence). V lost 1 base and J lost 7, with 10 bases in between. The CDR3 totals 12 residues. CDR3 in DNA: TGTGCCTGGAGTGACCCCCAGATTGAAGCTTTCTTT. This translates into CAWSDPQIEAFF.

The sample holds one count of this clone. The chain carries TRBV11-3 and TRBJ2-2, with D uncertain. This CDR3 has 11 amino acids. Trimming shortened V by 4 bases and J by 8 bases, and 5 bases separated the two germline ends. From germline, CDR1 is SGHNT and CDR2 YENEEA. This CDR3 reads CASSYEGELFF. As DNA, the CDR3 is TGTGCCAGCAGCTACGAAGGGGAGCTGTTTTTT.

The CDR3 DNA reads as TGTGCCAGCAGCTTAGTTCTGGGGACAGGGTCAGCATCCTACAATGAGCAGTTCTTC. Translated, it gives CASSLVLGTGSASYNEQFF. The chain carries TRBV13 and TRBJ2-1, with 9 bases that match TRBD1. Germline CDR1 reads PRHDT; CDR2 reads FYEKMQ (reference sequence). V was pared by 1 base and J by 1 base, with 11 bases of the junction left unmatched. This CDR3 is 19 amino acids long.

The chain combines TRBV11-3 with TRBJ2-3; no reliable D call. The CDR3 contains 13 residues. Germline loops: CDR1 SGHNT, CDR2 YENEEA. V lost 5 bases and J 1 base, leaving 7 bases between the germline ends. The CDR3 region has the DNA TGTGCCAGCAGCCCCCGGGGCACAGATACGCAGTATTTT. Its translation is CASSPRGTDTQYF.

CDR3 loop: CASSGGGPQGEQYF. The CDR3 DNA reads as TGTGCCAGCAGTGGAGGGGGACCGCAAGGGGAGCAGTACTTC. The rearrangement uses TRBV6-1 and TRBJ2-7; D perhaps matches TRBD1 (6 bases). V gave up 4 bases and J gave up 7 bases, with 17 bases separating them. The CDR3 consists of 14 residues. CDR1 MNHNS and CDR2 SASEGT come from the germline V gene.

The chain uses TRBV25-1 and TRBJ2-6, with TRBD2 matching over 10 bases. Germline CDR1 and CDR2: MGHDK and SYGVNS. The CDR3 runs 18 residues. V shed 2 bases, J shed 2 bases, and the junction held 6 bases outside the gene matches. The CDR3 loop reads CASSETSGRAPGANVLTF. The CDR3 DNA is TGTGCCAGCAGTGAAACCAGCGGGAGGGCCCCTGGGGCCAACGTCCTGACTTTC.

The CDR3 sequence is CASSFQWDGGYEQYF. The DNA of the CDR3 is TGTGCCAGCAGCTTCCAATGGGACGGAGGCTACGAGCAGTACTTC. J is TRBJ2-7 and V is TRBV11-2; the D call may be TRBD1 or TRBD2 (5 bases each). The V gene's germline CDR1 is SGHAT and CDR2 FQNNGV. The CDR3 is made up of 15 amino acids. The V end was cut by 3 bases, the J end by 3 bases, with 15 bases between.

The J gene is TRBJ2-7, the V gene TRBV7-9; D is tentatively TRBD1 or TRBD2 (5 bases each). Per germline, CDR1 SEHNR and CDR2 FQNEAQ (reference sequence). CDR3 length: 15 residues. The ends were cut back, 5 bases at V and 3 bases at J, with 17 bases in the middle. CDR3: CASSPRRDAHYEQYF. As DNA, the CDR3 is TGTGCCAGCAGCCCCCGCCGGGACGCCCACTACGAGCAGTACTTC.

The chain carries TRBV2 and TRBJ1-3; D call uncertain. V shed 3 bases and J shed 0 bases, with 18 bases lying between them. Germline V CDR1 and CDR2: SNHLY, FYNNEI. The CDR3 has 18 amino acids. In DNA form, the CDR3 reads TGTGCCAGCAGTGAGGATTTTAGCGCTTCTACCTCTGGAAACACCATATATTTT. It translates to CASSEDFSASTSGNTIYF.

The sample holds one count of this clone. The genes are TRBV18 and TRBJ2-7, with TRBD2 matching over 7 bases. The germline V gene has CDR1 KGHSH and CDR2 LQKENI. This CDR3 has 14 amino acids. Losses at the gene ends were 4 bases for V and 3 bases for J; bases not matched to a gene: 6. CDR3 sequence: CASSLAGANYEQYF. CDR3 nucleotides: TGTGCCAGCTCACTTGCGGGAGCAAACTACGAGCAGTACTTC.

The J gene is TRBJ1-5, the V gene TRBV4-2, with TRBD1 matching over 7 bases. This CDR3 comprises 16 residues. The germline V gene encodes CDR1 LGHNA and CDR2 YNFKEQ. V shed 2 bases and J 2 bases; nucleotides not matched to a gene: 6. The CDR3 DNA sequence: TGTGCCAGCAGCCAAACAGGGGTTACGGGCAATCAGCCCCAGCATTTT. Protein sequence: CASSQTGVTGNQPQHF.

The chain combines TRBV6-5 with TRBJ2-7; 10 nucleotides align to TRBD1. Germline V gene data show CDR1 as MNHEY and CDR2 as SVGAGI. The CDR3 sequence is 16 residues long. V lost 2 bases, J lost 2 bases, and 6 bases stayed unmatched. The CDR3 region has the DNA TGTGCCAGCAGTTACCGAGGGACAGGGGTAGCCTACGAGCAGTACTTC. Its protein is CASSYRGTGVAYEQYF.

The chain recombines TRBV6-5 with TRBJ2-7; 7 bases are a match to TRBD1. Trimming cost V 8 bases and J 4 bases; bases outside gene matches: 14. Looked up from germline, CDR1 is MNHEY and CDR2 is SVGAGI. The CDR3 covers 15 residues. The CDR3 bases are TGTGCCAGCTTTGGCACCGGGACAGTCTCATACGAGCAGTACTTC. It translates to CASFGTGTVSYEQYF.

The sample holds a few counts of this clone. V is TRBV10-1 and J is TRBJ1-5, with TRBD1 as a possible D gene (6 bases). V lost 0 bases and J 6 bases, leaving 9 bases between the germline ends. This CDR3 spans 14 amino acids. Germline V gene data show CDR1 as WNHNN and CDR2 as SYGVQD (reference sequence). The chain's CDR3 is CASSESRGAQPQHF. The CDR3 bases are TGCGCCAGCAGTGAGTCGCGGGGGGCTCAGCCCCAGCATTTT.

The V call is TRBV10-1, the J call TRBJ1-1; no reliable D call. Germline V lookup: CDR1 WNHNN, CDR2 SYGVQD (reference sequence). Trimming left V 6 bases short and J 0 bases short, with 8 bases between. The CDR3 runs 13 residues. DNA of the CDR3: TGCGCCAGCAGCCAGTCTTTGAACACTGAAGCTTTCTTT. Its translation is CASSQSLNTEAFF.

This clone has only one observation. J is TRBJ1-3 and V is TRBV19; D not resolved. The CDR3 has 13 amino acids. With 6 bases removed from V and 3 bases from J, the gap between germline ends came to 9 bases. Germline V gene sequence: CDR1 LNHDA, CDR2 SQIVND (reference sequence). The CDR3 coding sequence is TGTGCCAGTAGCCCCATAGATGGAAACACCATATATTTT. Translating it yields CASSPIDGNTIYF.

The rearrangement uses TRBV4-2 and TRBJ2-2; D perhaps matches TRBD2 (6 bases). V was trimmed by 0 bases and J by 6 bases, leaving 14 bases between them. The germline V gene has CDR1 LGHNA and CDR2 YNFKEQ. There are 16 residues in the CDR3. In DNA, the CDR3 is TGTGCCAGCAGCCAAGAGGGGCCCGGAGGGGCCGGGGAGCTGTTTTTT. Translated: CASSQEGPGGAGELFF.

The rearrangement links TRBV14 to TRBJ2-1; TRBD1 agrees at 7 bases. V was clipped by 4 bases and J by 2 bases; unmatched bases: 5. The germline CDR1 and CDR2 sequences are SGHDN and FVKESK. There are 15 residues in the CDR3. This chain's CDR3 is CASSPGQAPYNEQFF. As DNA, the CDR3 is TGTGCCAGCAGCCCAGGACAGGCGCCCTACAATGAGCAGTTCTTC.